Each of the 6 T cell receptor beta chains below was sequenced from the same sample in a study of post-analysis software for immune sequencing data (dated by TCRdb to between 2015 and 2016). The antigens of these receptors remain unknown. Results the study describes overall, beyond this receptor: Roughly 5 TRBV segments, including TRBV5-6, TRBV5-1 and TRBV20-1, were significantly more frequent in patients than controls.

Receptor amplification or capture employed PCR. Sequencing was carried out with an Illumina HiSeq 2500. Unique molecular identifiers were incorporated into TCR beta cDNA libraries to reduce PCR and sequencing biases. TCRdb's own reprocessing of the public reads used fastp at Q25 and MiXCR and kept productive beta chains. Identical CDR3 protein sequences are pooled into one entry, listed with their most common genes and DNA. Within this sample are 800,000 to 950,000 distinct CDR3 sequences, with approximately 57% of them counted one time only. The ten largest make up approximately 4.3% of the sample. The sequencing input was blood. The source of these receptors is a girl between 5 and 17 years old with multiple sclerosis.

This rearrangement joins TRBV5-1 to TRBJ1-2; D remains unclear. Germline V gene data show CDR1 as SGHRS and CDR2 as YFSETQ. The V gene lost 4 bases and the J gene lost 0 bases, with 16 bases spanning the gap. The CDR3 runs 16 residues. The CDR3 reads CASSADDQATNYGYTF. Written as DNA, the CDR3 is TGCGCCAGCAGCGCAGACGATCAGGCGACTAACTATGGCTACACCTTC.

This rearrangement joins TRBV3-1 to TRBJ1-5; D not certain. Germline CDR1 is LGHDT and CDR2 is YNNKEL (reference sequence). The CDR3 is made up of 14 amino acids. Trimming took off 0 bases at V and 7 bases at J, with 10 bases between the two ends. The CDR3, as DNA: TGTGCCAGCAGCCAAGATAGCGGCAGACAGCCCCAGCATTTT. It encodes CASSQDSGRQPQHF. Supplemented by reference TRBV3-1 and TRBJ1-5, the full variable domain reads DTAVSQTPKYLVTQMGNDKSIKCEQNLGHDTMYWYKQDSKKFLKIMFSYNNKELIINETVPNRFSPKSPDKAHLNLHINSLELGDSAVYFCASSQDSGRQPQHFGDGTRLSIL.

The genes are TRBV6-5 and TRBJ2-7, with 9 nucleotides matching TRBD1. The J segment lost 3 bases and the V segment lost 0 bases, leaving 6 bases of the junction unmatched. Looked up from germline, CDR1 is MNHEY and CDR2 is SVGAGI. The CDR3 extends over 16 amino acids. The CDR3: CASSYSGTGIVYEQYF. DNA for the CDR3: TGTGCCAGCAGTTACTCGGGGACAGGGATCGTCTACGAGCAGTACTTC.

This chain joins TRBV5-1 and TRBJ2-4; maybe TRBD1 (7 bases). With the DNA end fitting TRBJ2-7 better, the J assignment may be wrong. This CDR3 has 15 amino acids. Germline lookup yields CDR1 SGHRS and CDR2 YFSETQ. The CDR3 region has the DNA TGCGCCAGCAGACTCCAGGAGGGGGCAGCCTACGAGCAGTACTTC. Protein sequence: CASRLQEGAAYEQYF.

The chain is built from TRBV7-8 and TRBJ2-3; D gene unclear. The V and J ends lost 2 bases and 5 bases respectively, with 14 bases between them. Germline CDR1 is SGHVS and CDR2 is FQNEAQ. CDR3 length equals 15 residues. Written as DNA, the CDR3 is TGTGCCAGCAGCTTAAGAGCGCTGGGTTTAGATACGCAGTATTTT. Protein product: CASSLRALGLDTQYF.

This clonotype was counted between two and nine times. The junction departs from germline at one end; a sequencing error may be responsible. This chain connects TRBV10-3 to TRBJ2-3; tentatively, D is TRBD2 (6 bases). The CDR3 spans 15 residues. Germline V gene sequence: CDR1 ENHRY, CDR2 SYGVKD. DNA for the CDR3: TGTGCCATAAGTGCGGGACCGCACATCACAGATACGCAGTATTTT. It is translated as CAISAGPHITDTQYF.